Sequencing of this TCR beta chain was carried out in a study of T cells expressing NK-cell markers. Germline V gene sequence: CDR1 SEHNR, CDR2 FQNEAQ (reference sequence). This CDR3 spans 13 amino acids. UMI-tagged 5'RACE template switching yielded the TCR beta cDNA. Using the 5' RACE reads, TCRdb records one entry per CDR3 protein without DNA. The sample table includes a few hundred thousand distinct CDR3 sequences. The source of this sequence is a young man in good health. The chain carries TRBV7-9 and TRBJ2-1; TCRdb designates TRBD2, a call that cannot be tested without DNA. The specimen sequenced was blood T cells: a sorted CD56 or NKG2C T cell subset, CD4+ or CD8+ T cells, or bulk PBMC T cells (not recorded which). This CDR3 is CASSLESGREQFF.